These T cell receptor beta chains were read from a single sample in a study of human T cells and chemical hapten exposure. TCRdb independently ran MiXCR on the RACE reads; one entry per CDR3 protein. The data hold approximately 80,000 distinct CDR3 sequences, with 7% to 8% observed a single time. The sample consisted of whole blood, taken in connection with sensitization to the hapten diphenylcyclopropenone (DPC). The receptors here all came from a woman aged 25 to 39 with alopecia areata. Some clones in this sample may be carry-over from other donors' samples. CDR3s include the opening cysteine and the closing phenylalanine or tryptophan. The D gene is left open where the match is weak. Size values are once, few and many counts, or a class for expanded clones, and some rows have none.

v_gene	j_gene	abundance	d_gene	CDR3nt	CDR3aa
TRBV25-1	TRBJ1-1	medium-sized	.	TGTGCCAGCTCCAGGCAGTTGAACACTGAAGCTTTCTTT	CASSRQLNTEAFF
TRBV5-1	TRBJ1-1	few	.	TGCGCCAGCAGCTTGGCAATTTATTCCGGGGCTGAAGCTTTCTTT	CASSLAIYSGAEAFF
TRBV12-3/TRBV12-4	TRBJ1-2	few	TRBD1	TGTGCCAGCAGTTTATGGGGGCAGGGGGGAAGGGGCTATGGCTACACCTTC	CASSLWGQGGRGYGYTF
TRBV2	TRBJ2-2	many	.	TGTGCCAGCAGTTGGACAACCGGGGAGCTGTTTTTT	CASSWTTGELFF
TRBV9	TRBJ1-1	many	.	TGTGCCAGCAGCGGGGGTGGAAACAGCGAGATGAACACTGAAGCTTTCTTT	CASSGGGNSEMNTEAFF
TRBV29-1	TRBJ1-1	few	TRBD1	TGCAGCGTTGCGCTGGGACAGGGGTACACTGAAGCTTTCTTT	CSVALGQGYTEAFF
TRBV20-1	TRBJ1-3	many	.	TGCAGTGCTAGAAATAACGACGCTGGAAACACCATATATTTT	CSARNNDAGNTIYF
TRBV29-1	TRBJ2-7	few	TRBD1	TGCAGCGTCTACATCCGGACAGGGCGGGTCTCCTACGAGCAGTACTTC	CSVYIRTGRVSYEQYF
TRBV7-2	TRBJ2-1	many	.	TGTGCCAGCAGCCCCGGACCGAACTACAATGAGCAGTTCTTC	CASSPGPNYNEQFF
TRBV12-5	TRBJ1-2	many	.	TGTGCTAGTGGTTTAAGAAGGGACTACACCTTC	CASGLRRDYTF
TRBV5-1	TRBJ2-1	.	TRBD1	TGCGCCAGCCAGCTTAGGGACAGGGGAATCTCCTACAATGAGCAGTTCTTC	CASQLRDRGISYNEQFF
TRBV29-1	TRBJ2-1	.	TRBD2	TGCAGCGCCGCATTCTCGCGGGAGTCAAGTTACAATGAGCAGTTCTTC	CSAAFSRESSYNEQFF
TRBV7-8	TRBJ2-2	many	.	TGTGCCAGCAGCGAGAAAGCGACAGGTGCCGGGGAGCTGTTTTTT	CASSEKATGAGELFF
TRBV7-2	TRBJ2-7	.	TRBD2	TGTGCCAGCAGCTCTCGGAGCGGGGGGGCTTTTAAAGAGCAGTACTTC	CASSSRSGGAFKEQYF
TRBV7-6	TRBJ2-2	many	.	TGTGCCAGCAGGGCACCGAACACCGGGGAGCTGTTTTTT	CASRAPNTGELFF
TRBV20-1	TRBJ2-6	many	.	TGCAGTGCTAGAGAGGCCTCAAACTGGGGGGCCAACGTCCTGACTTTC	CSAREASNWGANVLTF
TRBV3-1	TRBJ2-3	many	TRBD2	TGTGCCAGCAGCCAAGAAGGAGCGGGGGCCCACACGGGACGAACAGATACGCAGTATTTT	CASSQEGAGAHTGRTDTQYF
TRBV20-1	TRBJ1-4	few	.	TGCAGTGCTAGGGAGGCAGGGGCCAACGAAAAACTGTTTTTT	CSAREAGANEKLFF
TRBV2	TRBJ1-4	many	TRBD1	TGTGCCAGCAGTAGTACAGGGGCGCCGCTTGAAAAACTGTTTTTT	CASSSTGAPLEKLFF
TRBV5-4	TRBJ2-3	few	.	TGTGCCAGCAGCTCGGGACACCGAAACACAGATACGCAGTATTTT	CASSSGHRNTDTQYF
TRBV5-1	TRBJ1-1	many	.	TGCGCCAGCAGCACGACAGGCCCCATGAACACTGAAGCTTTCTTT	CASSTTGPMNTEAFF
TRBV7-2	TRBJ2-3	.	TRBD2	TGTGCCAGCAGCTTCGTAGCGGGGGGGCCCAGCACAGATACGCAGTATTTT	CASSFVAGGPSTDTQYF
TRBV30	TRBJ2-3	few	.	TGTGCCTGGAGTCCGCGTGTCCGTGCTAGCACAGATACGCAGTATTTT	CAWSPRVRASTDTQYF
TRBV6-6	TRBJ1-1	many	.	TGTGCCAGCACCGTAAACACTGAAGCTTTCTTT	CASTVNTEAFF
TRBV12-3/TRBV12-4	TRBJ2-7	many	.	TGTGCCAGCAGTTTAGGGACAGTCTCCTACGAGCAGTACTTC	CASSLGTVSYEQYF
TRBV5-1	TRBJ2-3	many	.	TGCGCCAGCAGCTTGGCTGGGGGCGAGACAGATACGCAGTATTTT	CASSLAGGETDTQYF
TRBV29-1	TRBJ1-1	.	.	TGCAGCGGCCGTTGGGTTCTGGGCACTGAAGCTTTCTTT	CSGRWVLGTEAFF
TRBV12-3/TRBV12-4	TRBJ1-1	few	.	TGTGCCAGCAGTGCCCCCTTCAGGGACACTGAAGCTTTCTTT	CASSAPFRDTEAFF
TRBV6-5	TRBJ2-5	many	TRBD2	TGTGCCAGCAGTTACTCGAGGTCGTCTAGCGGGCAAGAGACCCAGTACTTC	CASSYSRSSSGQETQYF
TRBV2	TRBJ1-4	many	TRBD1	TGTGCCGCAGGGGGTCCTCTTAATGAAAAACTGTTTTTT	CAAGGPLNEKLFF
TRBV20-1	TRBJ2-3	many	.	TGCAGTGCTATCGACGGGGGAAGGTTCGCAGATACGCAGTATTTT	CSAIDGGRFADTQYF
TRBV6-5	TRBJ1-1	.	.	TGTGCCAGCAGTCCCGGACAGCCAATTAGCACTGAAGCTTTCTTT	CASSPGQPISTEAFF
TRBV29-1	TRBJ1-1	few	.	TGCAGCGGGGGAGAAATGAACACTGAAGCTTTCTTT	CSGGEMNTEAFF
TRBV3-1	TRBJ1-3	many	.	TGTGCCAGCAGCCCATTGTTTCGGGGGGCTGGAAACACCATATATTTT	CASSPLFRGAGNTIYF
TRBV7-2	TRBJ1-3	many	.	TGTGCCAGCAGCTTACACCCGACGCAGGCCGGAAACACCATATATTTT	CASSLHPTQAGNTIYF
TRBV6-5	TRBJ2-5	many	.	TGTGCCACCCGACTCTTCCAGGGGATTAACGGAGAGACCCAGTACTTC	CATRLFQGINGETQYF
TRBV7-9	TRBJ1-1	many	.	TGTGCCAGCAGCTTAGCCGACTTGGGGTCTTTCTTT	CASSLADLGSFF
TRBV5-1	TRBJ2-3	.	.	TGCGCCAGCAGCCGGGGCTTCACAGATACGCAGTATTTT	CASSRGFTDTQYF
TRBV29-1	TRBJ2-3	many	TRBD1	TGCAGCTACCGGACAGGGGGCGGAGATACGCAGTATTTT	CSYRTGGGDTQYF
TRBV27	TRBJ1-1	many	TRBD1	TGTGCCAGCAGTTTATCCGGGACAGGGTACCTGGACACTGAAGCTTTCTTT	CASSLSGTGYLDTEAFF
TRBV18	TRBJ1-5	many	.	TGTGCCAGCTCACCGTTCCCGACAAGGGGGTTGGACAATCAGCCCCAGCATTTT	CASSPFPTRGLDNQPQHF
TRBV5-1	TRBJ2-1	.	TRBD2	TGCGCCAGCAGCATCCCTAGAGCGGGGGGCGGGGATGAGCAGTTCTTC	CASSIPRAGGGDEQFF
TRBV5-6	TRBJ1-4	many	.	TGTGCCAGCACCCCATCGCGGAACGCCCGGGAAAAACTGTTTTTT	CASTPSRNAREKLFF
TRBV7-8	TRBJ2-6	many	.	TGTGCCAGCAGCTTATTAGGACAGCAGCCCCACTCTGGGGCCAACGTCCTGACTTTC	CASSLLGQQPHSGANVLTF
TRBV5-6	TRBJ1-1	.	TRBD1	TGTGCCAGCAGCTGGGGACAGGGTAACACTGAAGCTTTCTTT	CASSWGQGNTEAFF
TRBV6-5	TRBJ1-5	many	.	TGTGCCAGCGGTAAAGAGGGAAGTAATCAGCCCCAGCATTTT	CASGKEGSNQPQHF